This T cell receptor (beta chain) was captured by sequencing in a study of brain T cells in children with intractable seizures (dated by TCRdb to the early 2020s). For context, the study as a whole: Resected brain tissue from 53 pediatric epilepsy surgery cases was first screened for immune gene transcripts using a NanoString immunology panel. About 70% of the 12 selected surgery cases also had pre-surgery blood sequenced, which left four cases with brain tissue only.

This sample's time point label indicates: resected brain tissue, or blood drawn just prior to surgery. The surgery cases that showed the highest brain T cell transcript signatures were chosen for TCR beta chain sequencing of brain tissue, and of blood when it was available. Prior to surgery, the patients had been treated with at least one anti-epileptic drug. The TCR-sequenced patients were children whose drug-resistant epilepsy was caused by tuberous sclerosis complex, focal cortical dysplasia, Rasmussen encephalitis or hemimegalencephaly. Blood was drawn right before the epilepsy surgery. Bulk genomic DNA was extracted from unsorted brain tissue and whole blood with the Monarch genomic DNA purification kit. The immunoSEQ assay was used to generate TCR beta chain sequences from genomic DNA. In the authors' own workflow: CDR3 sequences that did not begin with the conserved framework cysteine at position 104 were removed by hand. To get clonality, the normalized Shannon's Diversity Index was subtracted from one, giving values from 0 (maximal diversity) to 1 (oligoclonal). To check whether a given CDR3 had different frequencies in two samples, for example brain versus blood, chi-squared comparison-of-proportions tests were used. Public clonotypes were found by searching immuneACCESS, and the VDJdb browser was used to assess similarity to known antiviral clonotypes. Sourced from immuneACCESS, this table was stored by TCRdb with only in-frame sequences that have V and J called. A share of the clones is absent; for the studies checked, an unresolved V gene accounts for under half, and the remainder has no known explanation. V and J calls plus clone size are reproduced from that table; the DNA served to infer D and trimming. This sample has under 150,000 clones in its table, and under 95% of those were observed once. 3.8% of the sample lies in the top ten.

Overall study outcomes, separate from this receptor: The patients' HCMV serostatus was not known, and viral specificity was inferred solely from CDR3 sequence similarity. Because sequencing depth differed between pre- and post-surgery blood, the absence of clones from the pre-surgery sample may reflect undersampling.

A word on this clone: Its antigen target is currently unknown. No quality values exist for individual bases; no much larger clone is one base distant.

CDR1 and CDR2, looked up from the germline V gene (reference sequence), are SEHNR and FQNEAQ. The junction carries 5 bases between V and J, which are trimmed by 0 bases and 6 bases respectively. The CDR3 has 12 amino acids, counting the end cysteine and phenylalanine. Of the read, only the CDR3 DNA is kept; its 36 bases are in frame from base 1. This receptor chain uses TRBV7-9 and TRBJ1-2, with an unclear D gene assignment. This TCR derives from a boy in the first two years of life with hemimegalencephaly and intractable seizures. The source material was peripheral blood, sampled at surgery. The DNA sequence is as follows: TGTGCCAGCAGCTTAGCGGATCATGGCTACACCTTC. Its amino acids are CASSLADHGYTF.